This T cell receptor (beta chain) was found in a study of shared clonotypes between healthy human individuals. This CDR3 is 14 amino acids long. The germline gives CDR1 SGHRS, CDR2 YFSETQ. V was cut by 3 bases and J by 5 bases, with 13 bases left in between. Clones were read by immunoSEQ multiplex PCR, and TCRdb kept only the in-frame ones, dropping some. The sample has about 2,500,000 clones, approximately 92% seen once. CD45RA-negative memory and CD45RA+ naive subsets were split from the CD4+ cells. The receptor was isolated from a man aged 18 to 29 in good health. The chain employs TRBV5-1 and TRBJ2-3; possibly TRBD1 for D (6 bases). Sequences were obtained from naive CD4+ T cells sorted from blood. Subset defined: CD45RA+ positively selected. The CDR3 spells CASSSAQGRDTQYF. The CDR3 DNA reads TGCGCCAGCAGCTCGGCGCAGGGGAGAGATACGCAGTATTTT.